The present T cell receptor beta chain was sequenced within a study of blood T cell repertoires in COVID-19. Background on the study: COVID-19 samples collected from the United States, Italy and Spain covered acute and convalescent phases. T cells, B-cell-depleted T cells, or PBMCs provided the cDNA or gDNA that served as material.

Authors' methods: Amplification from reference gene primers served as the basis for estimated nucleated cell counts. Method: immunoSEQ multiplex PCR; TCRdb's copy keeps in-frame clones and lacks some. Clone size and V and J calls were adopted from that table, with D and trimming inferred from the DNA. The data hold more than 65,000 clones, with roughly 80% observed a single time. V lost 2 bases and J lost 3; bases outside the gene matches: 3. This CDR3 region has 14 residues. Germline lookup yields CDR1 SGHRS and CDR2 YFSETQ. Sequences were obtained from peripheral blood. The chain recombines TRBV5-1 with TRBJ1-1; 8 positions agree with TRBD1. The TCR comes from a woman older than 75 with acute or convalescent COVID-19. The CDR3 DNA is TGCGCCAGCAGCTTTGCCAGGGGGCACACTGAAGCTTTCTTT. This sequence encodes CASSFARGHTEAFF. Filled out from reference TRBV5-1 and TRBJ1-1, the complete variable domain reads KAGVTQTPRYLIKTRGQQVTLSCSPISGHRSVSWYQQTPGQGLQFLFEYFSETQRNKGNFPGRFSGRQFSNSRSEMNVSTLELGDSALYLCASSFARGHTEAFFGQGTRLTVV.